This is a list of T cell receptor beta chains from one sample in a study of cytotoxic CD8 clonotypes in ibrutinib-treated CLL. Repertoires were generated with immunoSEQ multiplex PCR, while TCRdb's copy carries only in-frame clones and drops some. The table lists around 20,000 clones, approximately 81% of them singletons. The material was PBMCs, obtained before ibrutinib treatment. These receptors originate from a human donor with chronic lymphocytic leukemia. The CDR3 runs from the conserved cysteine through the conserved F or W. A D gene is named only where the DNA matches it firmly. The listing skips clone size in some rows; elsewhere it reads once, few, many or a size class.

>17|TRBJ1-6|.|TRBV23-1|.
CASSQVRSGHFYSPLHF
TGCGCCAGCAGTCAAGTCAGGTCAGGGCACTTCTATTCACCCCTCCACTTT
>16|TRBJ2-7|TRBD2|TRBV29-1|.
CSVKITGTSGLYEQYF
TGCAGCGTTAAAATAACTGGGACTAGCGGTCTCTACGAGCAGTACTTC
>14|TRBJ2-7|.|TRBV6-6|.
CASRGEGDSYEQYF
TGTGCCAGCAGGGGGGAGGGGGACTCCTACGAGCAGTACTTC
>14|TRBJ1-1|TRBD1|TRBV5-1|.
CASSLGQGGTEAFF
TGCGCCAGCAGCTTGGGACAGGGGGGTACTGAAGCTTTCTTT
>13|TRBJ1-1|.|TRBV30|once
CAWSGRAWGTAFF
TGTGCCTGGAGTGGTCGGGCCTGGGGGACGGCTTTCTTT
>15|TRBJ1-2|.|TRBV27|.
CASSLDRLGKDGYTF
TGTGCCAGCAGTTTAGATAGGTTGGGAAAAGATGGCTACACCTTC
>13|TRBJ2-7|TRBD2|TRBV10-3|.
CATGLAGVDEQYF
TGTGCCACCGGGCTAGCGGGGGTCGACGAGCAGTACTTC
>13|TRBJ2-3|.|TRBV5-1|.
CASSPESTDTQYF
TGCGCCAGCAGCCCGGAGAGCACAGATACGCAGTATTTT
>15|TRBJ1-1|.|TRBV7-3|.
CASSSRSPAQGKPFF
TGTGCCAGCAGCTCCCGGAGTCCGGCTCAGGGAAAGCCTTTCTTT
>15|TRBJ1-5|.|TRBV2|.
CASSDPRFVGQPQHF
TGTGCCAGCAGTGACCCCAGGTTCGTCGGACAGCCCCAGCATTTT
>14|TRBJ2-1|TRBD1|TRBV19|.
CASSIRTGTNEQFF
TGTGCCAGTAGTATTCGGACAGGCACCAATGAGCAGTTCTTC
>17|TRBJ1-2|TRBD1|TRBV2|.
CASSGGSGTAFNYGYTF
TGTGCCAGCAGTGGAGGGTCTGGGACAGCTTTTAACTATGGCTACACCTTC
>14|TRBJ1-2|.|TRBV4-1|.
CASSQDANQGGYTF
TGCGCCAGCAGCCAAGATGCTAACCAAGGTGGCTACACCTTC
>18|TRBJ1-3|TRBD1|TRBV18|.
CASSPRPGQGHSGNTIYF
TGTGCCAGCTCACCAAGGCCTGGACAGGGGCACTCTGGAAACACCATATATTTT
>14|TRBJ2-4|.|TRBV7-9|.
CASSHTGAKNIQYF
TGTGCCAGCAGCCACACCGGGGCCAAAAACATTCAGTACTTC
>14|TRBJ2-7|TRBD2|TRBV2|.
CASSLAGPSYEQYF
TGTGCCAGCAGTCTAGCGGGGCCGTCCTACGAGCAGTACTTC
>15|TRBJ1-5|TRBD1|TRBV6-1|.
CASRGWTGGNQPQHF
TGTGCCAGCAGGGGATGGACAGGGGGCAATCAGCCCCAGCATTTT
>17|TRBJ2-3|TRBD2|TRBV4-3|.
CASSQEATSGIPDTQYF
TGCGCCAGCAGCCAAGAGGCGACTAGCGGGATCCCAGATACGCAGTATTTT
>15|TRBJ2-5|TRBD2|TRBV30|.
CAWSGLTSGAETQYF
TGTGCCTGGAGTGGGCTGACTAGCGGGGCAGAGACCCAGTACTTC
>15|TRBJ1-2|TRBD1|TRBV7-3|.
CASSFRTGGNYGYTF
TGTGCCAGCAGCTTCAGGACAGGGGGTAACTATGGCTACACCTTC
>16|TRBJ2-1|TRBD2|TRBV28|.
CASRTTPASGRWERFF
TGTGCCAGCAGAACTACCCCAGCTAGCGGGAGATGGGAGCGGTTCTTC
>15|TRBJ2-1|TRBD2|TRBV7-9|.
CASSPTSGINNEQFF
TGTGCCAGCAGCCCGACTAGCGGGATAAACAATGAGCAGTTCTTC
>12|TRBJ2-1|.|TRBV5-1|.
CASSRGLNEQFF
TGCGCCAGCAGCCGGGGACTCAATGAGCAGTTCTTC
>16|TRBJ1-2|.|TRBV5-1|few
CASSLGGAGPNYGYTF
TGCGCCAGCAGCTTGGGAGGGGCCGGACCTAACTATGGCTACACCTTC
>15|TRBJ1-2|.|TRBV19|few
CASRFRDFQNYGYTF
TGTGCCAGTAGATTCCGGGACTTCCAAAACTATGGCTACACCTTC
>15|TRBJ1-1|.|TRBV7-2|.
CASSIKKGGNTEAFF
TGTGCCAGCAGCATTAAGAAGGGGGGAAACACTGAAGCTTTCTTT
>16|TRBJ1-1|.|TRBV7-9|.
CASSPEAGLLNTEAFF
TGTGCCAGCAGCCCCGAGGCCGGACTCTTGAACACTGAAGCTTTCTTT
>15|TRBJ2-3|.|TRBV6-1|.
CASLPGGAWTDTQYF
TGTGCCAGCCTACCCGGGGGCGCGTGGACAGATACGCAGTATTTT
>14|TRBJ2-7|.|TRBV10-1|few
CASSDAPACYEQYF
TGCGCCAGCAGTGATGCCCCAGCCTGCTACGAGCAGTACTTC
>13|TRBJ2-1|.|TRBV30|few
CAWRLAGVGEQFF
TGTGCCTGGAGACTAGCAGGGGTTGGTGAGCAGTTCTTC
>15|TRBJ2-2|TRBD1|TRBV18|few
CASSPGQGDTGELFF
TGTGCCAGCTCGCCGGGACAGGGAGACACCGGGGAGCTGTTTTTT
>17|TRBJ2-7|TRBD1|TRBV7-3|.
CASSSTRGTGPSYEQYF
TGTGCCAGCAGCTCCACCCGAGGGACAGGCCCCTCCTACGAGCAGTACTTC
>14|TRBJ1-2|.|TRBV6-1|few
CASTKQGANYGYTF
TGTGCCAGTACAAAACAGGGAGCTAACTATGGCTACACCTTC
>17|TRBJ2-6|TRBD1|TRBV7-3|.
CASSSYRQGSGANVLTF
TGTGCCAGCAGCTCCTACAGACAGGGGTCTGGGGCCAACGTCCTGACTTTC
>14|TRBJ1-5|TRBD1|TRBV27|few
CASSFGTGNQPQHF
TGTGCCAGCAGTTTTGGGACAGGGAATCAGCCCCAGCATTTT
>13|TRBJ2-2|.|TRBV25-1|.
CASRGLNTGELFF
TGTGCCAGCAGAGGGTTGAACACCGGGGAGCTGTTTTTT
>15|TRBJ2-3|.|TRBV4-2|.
CASSQAGGRADTQYF
TGTGCCAGCAGCCAAGCTGGGGGGAGAGCAGATACGCAGTATTTT